One sample yielded the 21 T cell receptor beta chains listed below, sequenced in a study of Ad26.COV2.S vaccination and SARS-CoV-2 variants. Profiled with immunoSEQ multiplex PCR; TCRdb holds only in-frame clones, not every one. The repertoire holds more than 300,000 clones, with around 84% as singletons. Documented treatment: roughly 19 received Ad26.COV2.S at low or high dose, single or two shots; about 5 received placebo; per-sample allocation not given. The investigators took samples on day 63 after the first vaccine or placebo injection. The input for sequencing was peripheral blood, taken in a trial of Ad26.COV2.S vaccine versus placebo. All receptors derive from a person aged 18 to 65 who received the Ad26.COV2.S COVID-19 vaccine or a placebo.

The sample holds a few counts of this clone. This chain connects TRBV29-1 to TRBJ2-7; 7 bases are shared with TRBD1. V lost 4 bases and J lost 1; bases outside the gene matches: 1. Germline V gives CDR1 SQVTM, CDR2 ANQGSEA. The CDR3 totals 12 residues. The CDR3, as DNA: TGCAGCGTTGCACAGGGGTCCTACGAGCAGTACTTC. Amino acids: CSVAQGSYEQYF.

The chain couples TRBV3-1 (or the pseudogene TRBV3-2) to TRBJ2-1, with a tentative D call TRBD1 (5 bases). The length of the CDR3 is 12 residues. The ends were cut back, 2 bases at V and 10 bases at J, with 9 bases in the middle. Per germline, CDR1 LGHDT and CDR2 YNNKEL (reference sequence). The CDR3: CASSQRGWEQFF. Here the CDR3 DNA reads TGTGCCAGCAGCCAAAGGGGTTGGGAGCAGTTCTTC.

The chain employs TRBV4-1 and TRBJ2-7; 8 bases line up with TRBD1. Germline-derived CDR1 and CDR2 are MGHRA and YSYEKL. The V and J ends lost 3 bases and 7 bases, in that order; junction bases with no gene match: 11. CDR3 length equals 15 residues. The CDR3 region is CASSHRTGTAWEQYF. For the CDR3, the DNA is TGCGCCAGCAGCCATCGGACAGGGACCGCCTGGGAGCAGTACTTC.

This sequence joins TRBV7-2 and TRBJ1-2; TRBD1 is a possible D gene (5 bases). V was shortened by 4 bases and J by 0 bases, with 6 bases between the two germline ends. Germline loops: CDR1 SGHTA, CDR2 FQGNSA. The CDR3 has 13 amino acids. CDR3 in DNA: TGTGCCAGCAGCTCGGGACCTAACTATGGCTACACCTTC. Amino acids: CASSSGPNYGYTF. The full variable domain, with the rest looked up from reference TRBV7-2 and TRBJ1-2, is GAGVSQSPSNKVTEKGKDVELRCDPISGHTALYWYRQSLGQGLEFLIYFQGNSAPDKSGLPSDRFSAERTGGSVSTLTIQRTQQEDSAVYLCASSSGPNYGYTFGSGTRLTVV.

The chain couples TRBV27 to TRBJ2-7, with 8 bases that match TRBD1. Germline-derived CDR1 and CDR2 are MNHEY and SMNVEV (reference sequence). CDR3 length: 13 residues. The V and J ends lost 6 bases and 6 bases, in that order; junction bases with no gene match: 7. CDR3 sequence: CASRPGGVGEQYF. The CDR3 DNA reads TGTGCCAGCAGGCCAGGGGGCGTCGGCGAGCAGTACTTC.

The rearrangement links TRBV19 to TRBJ1-1; 7 nucleotides agree with TRBD1. V shed 4 bases and J 10 bases; nucleotides not matched to a gene: 9. CDR1 and CDR2 (germline): LNHDA, SQIVND (reference sequence). The CDR3 has 13 amino acids. CDR3 sequence: CASSSSRSGGAFF. CDR3 coding DNA: TGTGCCAGTAGTAGTAGTCGTTCAGGGGGAGCTTTCTTT.

The chain joins TRBV4-2 to TRBJ1-1; no definite D call. The CDR3 loop spans 17 amino acids. Trimming removed 1 base at V and 0 bases at J, with 15 bases between. Looked up from germline, CDR1 is LGHNA and CDR2 is YNFKEQ. The CDR3 bases are TGTGCCAGCAGCCAAGTAGGAGTGTTTTCCATGAACACTGAAGCTTTCTTT. Protein sequence: CASSQVGVFSMNTEAFF.

In DNA form, the CDR3 reads TGCGCCAGCAGCTTGGAGGCGGGGGCCTCCTACGAGCAGTACTTC. It specifies CASSLEAGASYEQYF. V is TRBV5-1 and J is TRBJ2-7, with a possible D match to TRBD2 (7 bases). The CDR3 spans 15 residues. Germline V lookup: CDR1 SGHRS, CDR2 YFSETQ. With 0 bases removed from V and 0 bases from J, the gap between germline ends came to 10 bases.

This clone was recorded only once. The chain is built from TRBV5-1 and TRBJ1-3; TRBD1 aligns across 7 bases. CDR1 and CDR2 (germline): SGHRS, YFSETQ. The CDR3 runs to 16 residues. V shed 0 bases and J 4 bases; nucleotides not matched to a gene: 7. For the CDR3, the DNA is TGCGCCAGCAGCTTGGAGGGGGCGATTTCGGGAAACACCATATATTTT. It codes for CASSLEGAISGNTIYF.

The chain uses TRBV4-3 and TRBJ1-2; the match to TRBD1 covers 10 bases. Germline V gene sequence: CDR1 LGHNA, CDR2 YSLEER. The CDR3 is made up of 18 amino acids. The V gene end was trimmed by 0 bases and the J gene end by 6 bases; junction bases not matched to a gene: 13. The CDR3 sequence: CASSQERDRGPRMNGYTF. The CDR3 nucleotides are TGCGCCAGCAGCCAAGAAAGGGACAGGGGCCCCCGTATGAATGGCTACACCTTC.

This chain joins TRBV2 and TRBJ2-3; D gene unclear. Trimming cost V 4 bases and J 0 bases, with 8 bases left between them. Germline V gene data show CDR1 as SNHLY and CDR2 as FYNNEI. The CDR3 contains 14 residues. The CDR3 nucleotides read TGTGCCAGCAGTGGTAGGGTGAGCACAGATACGCAGTATTTT. Amino acids: CASSGRVSTDTQYF. The full variable domain, its missing parts supplied by reference TRBV2 and TRBJ2-3, is EPEVTQTPSHQVTQMGQEVILRCVPISNHLYFYWYRQILGQKVEFLVSFYNNEISEKSEIFDDQFSVERPDGSNFTLKIRSTKLEDSAMYFCASSGRVSTDTQYFGPGTRLTVL.

The chain uses TRBV2 and TRBJ1-6; TRBD1 matches at 8 bases. This CDR3 spans 17 amino acids. With 1 base clipped from V and 0 bases from J, the junction kept 2 bases outside the gene matches. In germline, CDR1 is SNHLY, CDR2 FYNNEI. CDR3 sequence: CASSEGTGRSYNSPLHF. CDR3 nucleotide sequence: TGTGCCAGCAGTGAAGGGACAGGGCGCTCCTATAATTCACCCCTCCACTTT.

This chain joins TRBV18 and TRBJ1-2; tentative D call: TRBD1 (6 bases). With 3 bases removed from V and 0 bases from J, the gap between germline ends came to 17 bases. CDR3 length equals 17 residues. The germline V gene encodes CDR1 KGHSH and CDR2 LQKENI. The CDR3 loop reads CASSPIPRQAANYGYTF. The CDR3 nucleotides are TGTGCCAGCTCACCGATCCCCCGACAGGCGGCTAACTATGGCTACACCTTC.

V and J are TRBV5-1 and TRBJ2-4; TRBD1 matches at 8 bases. The CDR3 sequence is 14 residues long. V shed 4 bases and J 4 bases; nucleotides not matched to a gene: 4. CDR1 and CDR2 from the germline V gene are SGHRS and YFSETQ. Here the CDR3 DNA reads TGCGCCAGCAGCGTACAGGGGGAGAAAAACATTCAGTACTTC. Translation: CASSVQGEKNIQYF.

The chain couples TRBV7-9 to TRBJ1-1; TRBD1 might be the D (5 bases). The CDR3 is 11 residues long. CDR1 SEHNR and CDR2 FQNEAQ come from the germline V gene (reference sequence). The V and J ends lost 8 bases and 3 bases respectively, with 7 bases between them. CDR3 loop: CASRGDTEAFF. The CDR3 DNA reads TGTGCCAGCCGGGGGGACACTGAAGCTTTCTTT.

A note on this clone: Other DNA sequences in this sample translate to the same CDR3. The CDR3, as DNA: TGCGCCAGCAGCTTACGACAGGACTATGGCTACACCTTC. This sequence encodes CASSLRQDYGYTF. The gene calls are TRBV5-1 and TRBJ1-2, with D possibly TRBD1 on 6 matching bases. Germline V gene data show CDR1 as SGHRS and CDR2 as YFSETQ. The ends were cut back, 2 bases at V and 3 bases at J, with 8 bases in the middle. The CDR3 is 13 amino acids. The full variable domain, its missing parts supplied by reference TRBV5-1 and TRBJ1-2, is KAGVTQTPRYLIKTRGQQVTLSCSPISGHRSVSWYQQTPGQGLQFLFEYFSETQRNKGNFPGRFSGRQFSNSRSEMNVSTLELGDSALYLCASSLRQDYGYTFGSGTRLTVV.

This clone was detected only once. The CDR3 loop reads CASSLLTGSGNTIYF. The CDR3 region has the DNA TGTGCCAGCAGCCTCCTGACAGGGTCTGGAAACACCATATATTTT. This chain joins TRBV5-6 and TRBJ1-3, with 7 positions matching TRBD1. Trimming at V came to 4 bases and at J to 1 base, leaving 5 bases not matched to a gene. Germline loops: CDR1 SGHDT, CDR2 YYEEEE. The CDR3 runs to 15 residues.

This clone has just one count. This chain connects TRBV4-3 to TRBJ1-2; D call uncertain. V was shortened by 0 bases and J by 4 bases, with 12 bases between the two germline ends. Germline CDR1 is LGHNA and CDR2 is YSLEER. The CDR3 runs 15 residues. The CDR3 region has the DNA TGCGCCAGCAGCCAAGAATCGACCCTAGGCTATGGCTACACCTTC. As protein: CASSQESTLGYGYTF.

This chain uses TRBV5-1 with TRBJ2-2; D call uncertain. CDR1 and CDR2 (germline): SGHRS, YFSETQ. The CDR3 has 13 amino acids. V lost 4 bases to trimming and J lost 1 base, with 5 bases between them. This chain's CDR3 is CASSTLNTGELFF. The CDR3 bases are TGCGCCAGCAGCACCCTGAACACCGGGGAGCTGTTTTTT.

V gene TRBV4-3 combines with J gene TRBJ2-1; D perhaps matches TRBD2 (6 bases). V lost 0 bases to trimming and J lost 4 bases, with 13 bases between them. The germline CDR1 and CDR2 sequences are LGHNA and YSLEER. The CDR3 extends over 16 amino acids. The CDR3 here is CASSQDEGTPYNEQFF. The CDR3 DNA reads TGCGCCAGCAGCCAAGACGAGGGGACTCCTTACAATGAGCAGTTCTTC.

The rearrangement links TRBV27 to TRBJ1-2; 12 nucleotides line up with TRBD1. J lost 4 bases, V lost 3 bases, and 12 bases had no gene match. This CDR3 spans 18 amino acids. CDR1 is MNHEY and CDR2 is SMNVEV in the germline V gene (reference sequence). In DNA form, the CDR3 reads TGTGCCAGCAGTTTCAAGGGACAGGGGGCTCAGTATGGCTATGGCTACACCTTC. Protein product: CASSFKGQGAQYGYGYTF.